This TCR beta chain was recovered during a study of beta chain features in type 1 diabetes. About the research overall: Examination spanned 100 million to 130 million sorted cells from all samples. Overall study results and limits: No resolution was reached here on whether HLA type influences TCRB rearrangement. Individuals with type 1 diabetes displayed fewer insertions and more deletions at VDJ junctions.

Expressed TCRB transcripts were sequenced because the entire RNA isolate underwent reverse transcription. Only in-frame clones appear in the TCRdb table, and some are missing; sequencing was by immunoSEQ multiplex PCR. Here the sample spans under 950,000 clones, 15% to 20% being singletons. There are 14 residues in the CDR3. V was pared by 0 bases and J by 2 bases, with 8 bases between. Germline V lookup: CDR1 LGHNA, CDR2 YSLEER. Points on this clone: Its antigen is unidentified. This sample also contains other DNA sequences that code for the same CDR3.

The specimen sequenced was naive CD4+ T cells from blood. The clonotype was recovered from a young woman in good health. The V call is TRBV4-3, the J call TRBJ2-7, with D perhaps TRBD2 (5 bases). CDR3 sequence reads: CASSQDRGPYEQYF. The CDR3 DNA is TGCGCCAGCAGCCAAGATCGGGGTCCCTACGAGCAGTACTTC.